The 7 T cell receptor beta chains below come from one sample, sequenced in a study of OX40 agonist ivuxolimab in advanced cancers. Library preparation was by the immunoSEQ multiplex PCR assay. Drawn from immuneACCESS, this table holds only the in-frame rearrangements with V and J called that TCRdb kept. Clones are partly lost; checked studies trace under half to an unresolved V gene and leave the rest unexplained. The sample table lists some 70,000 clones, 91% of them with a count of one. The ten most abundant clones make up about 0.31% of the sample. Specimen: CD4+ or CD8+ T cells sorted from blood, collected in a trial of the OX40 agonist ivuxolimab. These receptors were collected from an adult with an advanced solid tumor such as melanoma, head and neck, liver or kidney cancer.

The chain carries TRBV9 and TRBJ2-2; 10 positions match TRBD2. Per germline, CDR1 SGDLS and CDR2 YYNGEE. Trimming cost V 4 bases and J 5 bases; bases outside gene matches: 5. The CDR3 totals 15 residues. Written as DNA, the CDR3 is TGTGCCAGCAGCCTAGCGGGAGATGGGACCGGGGAGCTGTTTTTT. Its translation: CASSLAGDGTGELFF. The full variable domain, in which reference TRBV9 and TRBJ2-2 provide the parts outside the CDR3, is DSGVTQTPKHLITATGQRVTLRCSPRSGDLSVYWYQQSLDQGLQFLIQYYNGEERAKGNILERFSAQQFPDLHSELNLSSLELGDSALYFCASSLAGDGTGELFFGEGSRLTVL.

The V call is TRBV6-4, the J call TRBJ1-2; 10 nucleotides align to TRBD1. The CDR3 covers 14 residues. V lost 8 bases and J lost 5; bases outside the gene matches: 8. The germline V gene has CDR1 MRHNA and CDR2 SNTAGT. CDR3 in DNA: TGTGCCAGCGGAGGGACAGGGGCGCCTTATGGCTACACCTTC. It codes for CASGGTGAPYGYTF.

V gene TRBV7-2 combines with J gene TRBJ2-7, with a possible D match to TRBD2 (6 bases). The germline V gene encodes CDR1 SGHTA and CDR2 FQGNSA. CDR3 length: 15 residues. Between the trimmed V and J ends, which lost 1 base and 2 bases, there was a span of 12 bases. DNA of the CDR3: TGTGCCAGCAGCTTAGACCCGGGGGTCCCCTACGAGCAGTACTTC. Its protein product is CASSLDPGVPYEQYF.

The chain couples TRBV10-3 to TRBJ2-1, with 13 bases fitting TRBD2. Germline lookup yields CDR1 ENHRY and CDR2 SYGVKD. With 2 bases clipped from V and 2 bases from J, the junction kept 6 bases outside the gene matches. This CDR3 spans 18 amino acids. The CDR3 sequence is CAISERLAGGITYNEQFF. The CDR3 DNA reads TGTGCCATCAGTGAGAGACTAGCGGGAGGTATTACCTACAATGAGCAGTTCTTC.

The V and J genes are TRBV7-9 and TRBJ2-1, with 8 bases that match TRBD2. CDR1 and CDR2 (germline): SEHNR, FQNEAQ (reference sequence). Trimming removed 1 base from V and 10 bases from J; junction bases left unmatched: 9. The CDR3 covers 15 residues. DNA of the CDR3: TGTGCCAGCAGCTTAGTAGCAGGACTAGCTTTCGAGCAGTTCTTC. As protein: CASSLVAGLAFEQFF.

The CDR3 nucleotides read TGTGCCAGCAGTGAGGGCCCCAGGGTAGGGAATTATCAGCCCCAGCATTTT. Translating gives CASSEGPRVGNYQPQHF. The V gene is TRBV6-1, the J gene TRBJ1-5, with TRBD1 as a possible D gene (5 bases). Trimming cost V 3 bases and J 5 bases, with 20 bases left between them. CDR1 and CDR2 (germline): MNHNS, SASEGT. The CDR3 loop spans 17 amino acids.

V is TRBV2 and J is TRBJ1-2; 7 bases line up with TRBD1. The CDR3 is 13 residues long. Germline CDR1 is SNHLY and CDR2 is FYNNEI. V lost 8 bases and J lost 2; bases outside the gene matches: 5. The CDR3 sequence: CASPLGQNYGYTF. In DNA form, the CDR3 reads TGTGCCAGCCCATTGGGACAGAACTATGGCTACACCTTC.